The source of this TCR beta chain is a study of beta chain features in type 1 diabetes. To note about this clone: Its antigen is unidentified.

Points from the study as a whole: TCRB CDR3s were moderately but significantly shorter in Type 1 diabetes patients in all four CD4+ subsets.

Germline V gives CDR1 SGHRS, CDR2 YFSETQ. V was clipped by 4 bases and J by 10 bases, with 18 bases between them. The CDR3 spans 15 residues. Sequenced material consisted of expressed TCRB transcripts (all of the isolated RNA was reverse transcribed). Generated by immunoSEQ multiplex PCR, the TCRdb table keeps only in-frame clones and is missing some. Counted here are about 620,000 clones, 15% to 18% occurring once; the ten biggest clones make up about 0.097%. The sample comprised naive CD4+ T cells from blood. This sequence was found in a man younger than 30 in good health. The chain has TRBV5-1 and TRBJ1-6; D is perhaps TRBD1 (6 bases). This chain's CDR3 is CASSKDTGRGSPLHF. In nucleotides, the CDR3 is TGCGCCAGCAGCAAGGACACAGGGAGAGGATCACCCCTCCACTTT.